The 8 T cell receptor beta chains below were found in one sample sequenced in a study of T cells in Graves' hyperthyroidism and ophthalmopathy. Amplification targeted TCR beta CDR3 regions from RNA transcripts. HTBI primers were employed in a first-round RT-PCR of the TCR CDR3. Each CDR3 protein gets one entry after TCRdb re-called the multiplex PCR reads with MiXCR. Seen here are 500,000 to 650,000 distinct CDR3 sequences, roughly 17% observed once, and the top ten hold approximately 15%. The material sequenced was blood. These receptor sequences come from a woman between 18 and 29 years old with Graves' ophthalmopathy.

The chain is built from TRBV9 and TRBJ1-2; a possible D gene is TRBD1 (6 bases). Germline V gene lookup returns CDR1 SGDLS and CDR2 YYNGEE. Deletions cut 1 base from V and 4 bases from J, with 17 bases between. The CDR3 loop spans 16 amino acids. The CDR3 sequence is CASSVRGSEAIYGYTF. In DNA form, the CDR3 reads TGTGCCAGCAGCGTAAGGGGGTCTGAGGCTATCTATGGCTACACCTTC.

Regarding this clonotype: Only one base separates this from a far larger clonotype, so it likely reflects a read error. The genes are TRBV28 and TRBJ1-1; no clear D gene. The CDR3 consists of 11 residues. Trimming left V 3 bases short and J 10 bases short, with 9 bases between. Germline-derived CDR1 and CDR2 are MDHEN and SYDVKM. The DNA for the CDR3 is TGTGCCAGCAGTTTGAGATCTGGAGCTTTCTTT. Translation: CASSLRSGAFF.

CDR3 bases: TGTGCCTGCCAGAGCAGGGCAGGGAGCGAGCAGTACTTC. Amino acid sequence: CACQSRAGSEQYF. This chain joins TRBV30 and TRBJ2-7; D possibly matches TRBD1 or TRBD2 (5 bases each). CDR1 is GTSNPN, CDR2 SVGIG, per germline (reference sequence). The CDR3 loop spans 13 amino acids. Trimming left V 6 bases short and J 6 bases short, with 18 bases between.

This clonotype was found a few times. One end of the junction fails to match germline, which may point to a read error. CDR3 loop: CASSQFNGFYVYTF. CDR3 bases: TGCGCCAGCAGCCAATTCAACGGATTTTATGTCTACACCTTC. This chain connects TRBV4-1 to TRBJ1-2; D remains ambiguous. The CDR3 loop spans 14 amino acids. Germline CDR1 and CDR2: MGHRA and YSYEKL.

This clonotype was observed at least ten times. V usage is TRBV7-9 and J usage is TRBJ1-1; D gene unclear. The germline V and J ends were trimmed by 2 bases and 0 bases, with 13 bases remaining between them. This CDR3 is 16 amino acids long. CDR1 is SEHNR and CDR2 is FQNEAQ in the germline V gene (reference sequence). CDR3 region: CASSLPNGPMNTEAFF. CDR3 sequence (DNA): TGTGCCAGCAGCTTACCGAACGGGCCCATGAACACTGAAGCTTTCTTT.

This clonotype was recorded a few times. J is TRBJ1-2 and V is TRBV5-1; a weak D match, TRBD1 (5 bases). V lost 3 bases, J lost 3 bases, and 12 bases lay in between. Looked up from germline, CDR1 is SGHRS and CDR2 is YFSETQ. The CDR3 is 14 residues long. The CDR3 loop reads CASSWGPQDYGYTF. The CDR3 nucleotides are TGCGCCAGCAGCTGGGGACCGCAAGACTATGGCTACACCTTC.

In its sample, this clonotype was seen a few times. This rearrangement joins TRBV12-3 or TRBV12-4 to TRBJ1-3; the D is unclear. Trimming took 2 bases from V and 3 from J, leaving 8 bases between them. CDR3 length equals 14 residues. The CDR3 spells CASSLSVVGNTIYF. The CDR3, as DNA: TGTGCCAGCAGTTTATCGGTGGTTGGAAACACCATATATTTT.

This clonotype has at least ten counts. The rearrangement joins TRBV29-1 to TRBJ2-1, with 7 nucleotides matching TRBD2. The CDR3 has 13 residues. Per germline, CDR1 SQVTM and CDR2 ANQGSEA. The J segment lost 5 bases and the V segment lost 3 bases, leaving 4 bases of the junction unmatched. In DNA form, the CDR3 reads TGCAGCGTTGACGACAGCGGGGACAATGAGCAGTTCTTC. It yields the protein CSVDDSGDNEQFF.